This T cell receptor (beta chain) originates from a study of T cells after yellow fever vaccination. TCRdb independently ran MiXCR on the 5' RACE reads; one entry per CDR3 protein. The sample has 250,000 to 350,000 distinct CDR3 sequences; 6.8% are singletons. This clonotype was counted between two and nine times. Its antigen is currently unknown. Notes on the study in general: The booster response re-showed most primary clones: around 95% CD4, approximately 86% CD8.

V lost 3 bases to trimming and J lost 7 bases, with 9 bases between them. This CDR3 region has 12 residues. Germline V gives CDR1 KGHSH, CDR2 LQKENI. The source of this sequence is a man aged 18 to 30 who received the YFV17D yellow fever vaccine. The V and J genes are TRBV18 and TRBJ1-2, with D unresolved. Sequenced material: PBMCs, taken approximately 47 days after the first yellow fever vaccination. CDR3 residues: CASSPSGGGYTF. The CDR3 nucleotides are TGTGCCAGCTCACCCTCCGGTGGTGGCTACACCTTC.